The entry below describes one T cell receptor beta chain. Its specificity is not known. This record belongs to a study of shared clonotypes between healthy human individuals. Study results and caveats: Collection of samples was limited to blood; tissue repertoires likely differ. Genetic and exposure-history diversity was limited by the few donors.

Germline loops: CDR1 SGDLS, CDR2 YYNGEE. CDR3 length: 13 residues. Trimming removed 4 bases at V and 14 bases at J, with 20 bases between. Profiled with immunoSEQ multiplex PCR; TCRdb holds only in-frame clones, not every one. Found here are roughly 2.1 million clones, about 92% of them singletons; the top ten hold over 1.5%. Naivety among CD8 cells was defined by CD45RO negativity and positive CCR7 selection, thereby excluding terminally differentiated effector memory CD45RA+ cells. The chain is built from TRBV9 and TRBJ2-3; no clear D. Material: naive CD8+ T cells from PBMCs. This TCR came from a young man in good health. Some clones in this sample may be carry-over from other donors' samples. This CDR3 is CASSPPPGPPLYF. The CDR3 DNA sequence: TGTGCCAGCAGCCCTCCCCCTGGACCCCCGCTGTATTTT.